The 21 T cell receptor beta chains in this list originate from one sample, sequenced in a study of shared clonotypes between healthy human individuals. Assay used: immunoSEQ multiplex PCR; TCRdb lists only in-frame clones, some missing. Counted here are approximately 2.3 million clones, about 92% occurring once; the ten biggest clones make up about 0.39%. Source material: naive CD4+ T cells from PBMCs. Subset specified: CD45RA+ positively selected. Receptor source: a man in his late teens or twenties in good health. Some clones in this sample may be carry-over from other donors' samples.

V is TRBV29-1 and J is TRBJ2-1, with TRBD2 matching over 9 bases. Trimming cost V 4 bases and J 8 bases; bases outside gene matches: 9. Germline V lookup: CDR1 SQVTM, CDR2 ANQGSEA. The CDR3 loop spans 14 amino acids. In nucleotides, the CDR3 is TGCAGCGTTGTGGGTAGCGGGAGTATACATGAGCAGTTCTTC. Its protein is CSVVGSGSIHEQFF.

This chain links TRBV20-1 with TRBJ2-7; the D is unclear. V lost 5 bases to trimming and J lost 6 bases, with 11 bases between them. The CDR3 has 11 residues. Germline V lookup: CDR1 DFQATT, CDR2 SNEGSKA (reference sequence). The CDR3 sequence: CSAPRSVEQYF. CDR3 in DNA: TGCAGTGCTCCTAGGTCGGTCGAGCAGTACTTC.

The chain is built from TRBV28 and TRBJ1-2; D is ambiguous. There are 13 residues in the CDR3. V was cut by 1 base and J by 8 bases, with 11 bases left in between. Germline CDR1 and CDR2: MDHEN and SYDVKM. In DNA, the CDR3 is TGTGCCAGCAGTTTATTCACAGCCGGCGGCTACACCTTC. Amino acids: CASSLFTAGGYTF.

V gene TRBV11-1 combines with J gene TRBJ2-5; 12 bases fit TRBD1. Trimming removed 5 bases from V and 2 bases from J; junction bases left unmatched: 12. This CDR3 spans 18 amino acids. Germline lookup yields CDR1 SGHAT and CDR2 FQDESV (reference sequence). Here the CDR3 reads CASSRLPPGQGAQETQYF. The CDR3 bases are TGTGCCAGCAGCCGACTGCCCCCGGGACAGGGGGCACAAGAGACCCAGTACTTC.

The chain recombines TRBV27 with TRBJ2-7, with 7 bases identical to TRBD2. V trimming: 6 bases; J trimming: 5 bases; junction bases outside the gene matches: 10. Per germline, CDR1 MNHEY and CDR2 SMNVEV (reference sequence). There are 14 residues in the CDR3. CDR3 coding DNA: TGTGCCAGCAGCCCCGGGCGGGAGTCCCACGAGCAGTACTTC. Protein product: CASSPGRESHEQYF.

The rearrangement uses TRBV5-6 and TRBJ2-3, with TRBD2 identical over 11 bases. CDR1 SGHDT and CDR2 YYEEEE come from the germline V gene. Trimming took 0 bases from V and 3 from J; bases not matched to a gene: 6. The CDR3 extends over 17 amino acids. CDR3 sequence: CASSLGLAGMVTDTQYF. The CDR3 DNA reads TGTGCCAGCAGCTTGGGACTAGCGGGAATGGTGACAGATACGCAGTATTTT. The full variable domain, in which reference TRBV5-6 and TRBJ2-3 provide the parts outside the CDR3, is DAGVTQSPTHLIKTRGQQVTLRCSPKSGHDTVSWYQQALGQGPQFIFQYYEEEERQRGNFPDRFSGHQFPNYSSELNVNALLLGDSALYLCASSLGLAGMVTDTQYFGPGTRLTVL.

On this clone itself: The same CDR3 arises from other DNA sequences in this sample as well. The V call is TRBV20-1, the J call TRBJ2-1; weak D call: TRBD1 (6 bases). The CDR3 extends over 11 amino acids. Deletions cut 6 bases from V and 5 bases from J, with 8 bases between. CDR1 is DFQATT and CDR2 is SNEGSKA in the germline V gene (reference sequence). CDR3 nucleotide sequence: TGCAGTGCAAGACAGGACAATGAGCAGTTCTTC. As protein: CSARQDNEQFF.

In DNA, the CDR3 is TGTGCCAGCAGCCACACTAGCGGGAGTCCGCATGAGCAGTTCTTC. It encodes CASSHTSGSPHEQFF. This chain joins TRBV5-4 and TRBJ2-1; TRBD2 matches at 11 bases. Germline V CDR1 and CDR2: SGHNT, YYREEE (reference sequence). The CDR3 extends over 15 amino acids. V was clipped by 4 bases and J by 8 bases; unmatched bases: 8.

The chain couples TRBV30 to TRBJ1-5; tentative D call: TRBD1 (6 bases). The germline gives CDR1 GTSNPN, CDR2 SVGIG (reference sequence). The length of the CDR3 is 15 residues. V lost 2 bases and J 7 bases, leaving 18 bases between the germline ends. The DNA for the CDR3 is TGTGCCTGGAGTCCCCCTGGGGGGGCCCACCAGCCCCAGCATTTT. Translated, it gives CAWSPPGGAHQPQHF.

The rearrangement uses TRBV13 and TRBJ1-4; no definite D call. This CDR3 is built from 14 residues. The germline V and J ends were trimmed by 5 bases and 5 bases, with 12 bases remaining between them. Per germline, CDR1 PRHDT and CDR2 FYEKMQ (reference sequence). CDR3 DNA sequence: TGTGCCAGCAGCCCCCGCACCACCAATGAAAAACTGTTTTTT. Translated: CASSPRTTNEKLFF.

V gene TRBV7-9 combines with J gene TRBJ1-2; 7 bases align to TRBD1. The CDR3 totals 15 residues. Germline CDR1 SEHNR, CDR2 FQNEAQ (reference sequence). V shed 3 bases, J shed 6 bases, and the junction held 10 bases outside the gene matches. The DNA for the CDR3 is TGTGCCAGCAGCTTGGACGACAGGGTGAATAATGGCTACACCTTC. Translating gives CASSLDDRVNNGYTF. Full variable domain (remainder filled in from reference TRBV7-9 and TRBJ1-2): DTGVSQNPRHKITKRGQNVTFRCDPISEHNRLYWYRQTLGQGPEFLTYFQNEAQLEKSRLLSDRFSAERPKGSFSTLEIQRTEQGDSAMYLCASSLDDRVNNGYTFGSGTRLTVV.

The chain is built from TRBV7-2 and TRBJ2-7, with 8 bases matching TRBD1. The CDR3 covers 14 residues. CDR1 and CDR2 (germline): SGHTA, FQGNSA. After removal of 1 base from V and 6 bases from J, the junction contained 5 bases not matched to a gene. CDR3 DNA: TGTGCCAGCAGCTTAGGATGGACAGGGAGCGAGCAGTACTTC. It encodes CASSLGWTGSEQYF.

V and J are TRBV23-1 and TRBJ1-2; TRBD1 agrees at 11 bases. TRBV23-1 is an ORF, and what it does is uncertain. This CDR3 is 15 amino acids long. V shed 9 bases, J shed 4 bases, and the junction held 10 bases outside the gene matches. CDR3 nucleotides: TGCGCCAGAAGGCCCGGACAGGGGGCAAGCTATGGCTACACCTTC. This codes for CARRPGQGASYGYTF.

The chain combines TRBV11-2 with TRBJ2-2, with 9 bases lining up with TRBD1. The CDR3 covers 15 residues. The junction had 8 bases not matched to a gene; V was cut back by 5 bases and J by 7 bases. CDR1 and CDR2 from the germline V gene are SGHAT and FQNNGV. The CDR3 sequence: CASSPNTGGIGELFF. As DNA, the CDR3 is TGTGCCAGCAGCCCTAACACAGGGGGCATCGGGGAGCTGTTTTTT.

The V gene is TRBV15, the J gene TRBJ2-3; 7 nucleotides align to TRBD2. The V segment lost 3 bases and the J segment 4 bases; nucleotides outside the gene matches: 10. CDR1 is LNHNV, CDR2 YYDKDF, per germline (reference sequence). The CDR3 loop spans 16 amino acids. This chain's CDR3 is CATSRGGQGSADTQYF. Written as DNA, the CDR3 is TGTGCCACCAGCAGGGGAGGGCAGGGTAGCGCAGATACGCAGTATTTT.

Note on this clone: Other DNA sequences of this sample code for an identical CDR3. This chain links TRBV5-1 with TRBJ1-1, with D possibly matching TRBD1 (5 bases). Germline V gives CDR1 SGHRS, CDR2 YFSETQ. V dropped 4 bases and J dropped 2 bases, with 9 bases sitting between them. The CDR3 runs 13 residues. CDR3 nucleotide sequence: TGCGCCAGCAGCCCGGGGGGTAACACTGAAGCTTTCTTT. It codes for CASSPGGNTEAFF.

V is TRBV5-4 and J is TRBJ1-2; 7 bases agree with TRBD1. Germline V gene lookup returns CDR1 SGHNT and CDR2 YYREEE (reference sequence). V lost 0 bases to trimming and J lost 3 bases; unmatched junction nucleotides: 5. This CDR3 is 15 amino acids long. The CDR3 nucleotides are TGTGCCAGCAGCTTGGGGGGGACAGCCGACTATGGCTACACCTTC. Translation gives CASSLGGTADYGYTF. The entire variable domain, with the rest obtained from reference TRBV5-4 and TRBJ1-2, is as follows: ETGVTQSPTHLIKTRGQQVTLRCSSQSGHNTVSWYQQALGQGPQFIFQYYREEENGRGNFPPRFSGLQFPNYSSELNVNALELDDSALYLCASSLGGTADYGYTFGSGTRLTVV.

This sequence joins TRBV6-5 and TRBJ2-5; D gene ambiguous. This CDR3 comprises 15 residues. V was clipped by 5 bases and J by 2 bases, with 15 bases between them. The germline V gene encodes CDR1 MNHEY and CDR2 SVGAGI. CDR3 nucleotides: TGTGCCAGCAGTAGGAAGCCGTACCCTCAAGAGACCCAGTACTTC. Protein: CASSRKPYPQETQYF.

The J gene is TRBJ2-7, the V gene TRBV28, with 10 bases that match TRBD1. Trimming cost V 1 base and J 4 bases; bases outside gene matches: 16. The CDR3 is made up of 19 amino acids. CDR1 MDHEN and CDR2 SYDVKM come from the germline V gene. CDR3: CASSLFRLPGQGTRYEQYF. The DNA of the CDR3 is TGTGCCAGCAGTTTATTTCGCCTTCCGGGACAGGGGACGAGATACGAGCAGTACTTC. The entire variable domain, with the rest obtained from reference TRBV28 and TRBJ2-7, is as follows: DVKVTQSSRYLVKRTGEKVFLECVQDMDHENMFWYRQDPGLGLRLIYFSYDVKMKEKGDIPEGYSVSREKKERFSLILESASTNQTSMYLCASSLFRLPGQGTRYEQYFGPGTRLTVT.

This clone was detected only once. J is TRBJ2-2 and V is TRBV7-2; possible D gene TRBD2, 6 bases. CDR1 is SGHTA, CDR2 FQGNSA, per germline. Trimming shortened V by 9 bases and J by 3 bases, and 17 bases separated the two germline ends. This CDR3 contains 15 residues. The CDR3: CASPTGALDTGELFF. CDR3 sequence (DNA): TGTGCCAGTCCCACGGGAGCGCTTGACACCGGGGAGCTGTTTTTT.

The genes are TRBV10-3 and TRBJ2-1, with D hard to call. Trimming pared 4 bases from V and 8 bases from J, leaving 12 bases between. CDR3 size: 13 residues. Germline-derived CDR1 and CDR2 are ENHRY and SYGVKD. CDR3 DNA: TGTGCCATCAGTGTTGGGGTAAGGGATGAGCAGTTCTTC. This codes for CAISVGVRDEQFF.